Sequencing of this T cell receptor (beta chain) was carried out in a study of cytomegalovirus exposure and HLA in healthy donors. A multiplex PCR was run with 60 Vbeta primers and 13 Jbeta primers. Some clones are missing from TCRdb's copy, which holds only in-frame ones; the method was immunoSEQ multiplex PCR. This table has 150,000 or so clones, around 80% appearing once. The sequencing sample was made of PBMCs. The origin of this receptor is a middle-aged woman in good health and CMV-seropositive.

CDR3 nucleotide sequence: TGTGCCAGCACCGGACGGACAACCTCCTACGAGCAGTACTTC. Amino acids: CASTGRTTSYEQYF. This chain links TRBV2 with TRBJ2-7, with D perhaps TRBD1 (5 bases). Trimming stripped 7 bases from V and 0 bases from J, with 13 bases between. Germline loops: CDR1 SNHLY, CDR2 FYNNEI. This CDR3 region has 14 residues. Full variable domain (rest looked up from reference TRBV2 and TRBJ2-7): EPEVTQTPSHQVTQMGQEVILRCVPISNHLYFYWYRQILGQKVEFLVSFYNNEISEKSEIFDDQFSVERPDGSNFTLKIRSTKLEDSAMYFCASTGRTTSYEQYFGPGTRLTVT.